These 17 T cell receptor beta chains came from one sample sequenced in a study of T-cell reconstitution after alpha-beta-depleted transplantation in children. Construction of the TCRbeta library involved unique molecular identifiers. TCRdb reprocessed the PCR reads with MiXCR, giving one entry per CDR3 protein. The repertoire holds some 840,000 distinct CDR3 sequences, with roughly 15% as singletons. This sample comprised PBMCs, mostly from graft donor cells, obtained 360 days after TCRalphabeta/CD19-depleted stem cell transplant. The receptors shown here come from a male patient younger than 18 who had a stem cell transplant for acute lymphoblastic leukemia, so the T cells may come from the graft donor.

CDR3 nucleotides: TGTGCCACCAGTGTTTCCGGGACTAGCATCCACGAGCAGTACTTC. This translates into CATSVSGTSIHEQYF. The chain joins TRBV24-1 to TRBJ2-7; TRBD2 aligns across 9 bases. Trimming removed 5 bases from V and 5 bases from J; junction bases left unmatched: 9. The CDR3 runs 15 residues. Germline V gives CDR1 KGHDR, CDR2 SFDVKD.

This clonotype has more than one count but fewer than ten. CDR3 loop: CASSSERFSGNTIYF. DNA for the CDR3: TGTGCCAGCAGTTCAGAACGGTTCTCTGGAAACACCATATATTTT. V is TRBV12-3 or TRBV12-4 and J is TRBJ1-3; D remains ambiguous. The CDR3 spans 15 residues. V was cut by 4 bases and J by 0 bases, with 10 bases left in between.

The CDR3 sequence: CASSQDRWRERYNEQFF. CDR3 nucleotide sequence: TGCGCCAGCAGCCAAGATCGATGGCGGGAGAGGTACAATGAGCAGTTCTTC. The chain combines TRBV4-1 with TRBJ2-1; 7 bases map to TRBD2. This CDR3 comprises 17 residues. CDR1 is MGHRA and CDR2 is YSYEKL in the germline V gene. The V and J ends lost 0 bases and 4 bases, in that order; junction bases with no gene match: 9.

This clonotype was detected only a few times. This rearrangement joins TRBV29-1 to TRBJ2-3, with D tentatively TRBD1 (6 bases). Germline lookup yields CDR1 SQVTM and CDR2 ANQGSEA. The ends were cut back, 2 bases at V and 7 bases at J, with 16 bases in the middle. The CDR3 totals 14 residues. This CDR3 is CSVESARGWNTQYF. DNA of the CDR3: TGCAGCGTTGAAAGCGCCAGGGGATGGAATACGCAGTATTTT.

This clonotype was found a few times. The chain joins TRBV7-8 to TRBJ2-1; 9 bases are shared with TRBD2. The CDR3 has 16 amino acids. Germline V lookup: CDR1 SGHVS, CDR2 FQNEAQ. V lost 5 bases, J lost 0 bases, and 5 bases stayed unmatched. CDR3 DNA sequence: TGTGCCAGCAGCCAGGCGGGACTAGCCTCCTACAATGAGCAGTTCTTC. The encoded protein is CASSQAGLASYNEQFF.

V usage is TRBV18 and J usage is TRBJ2-1; D could derive from TRBD1 or TRBD2 (5 bases each). CDR3 length equals 16 residues. The V gene's germline CDR1 is KGHSH and CDR2 LQKENI. V was trimmed by 1 base and J by 4 bases, leaving 14 bases between them. The CDR3 DNA reads as TGTGCCAGCTCACCACTCCTACTAGAGGGGTACAATGAGCAGTTCTTC. This codes for CASSPLLLEGYNEQFF.

This clonotype showed up many times. The chain combines TRBV2 with TRBJ2-1; maybe TRBD2 (7 bases). The germline CDR1 and CDR2 sequences are SNHLY and FYNNEI. Trimming took off 1 base at V and 7 bases at J, with 14 bases between the two ends. The CDR3 is 15 amino acids. This CDR3 reads CASSEEGGRINEQFF. The CDR3 region has the DNA TGTGCCAGCAGTGAAGAGGGGGGGCGGATTAATGAGCAGTTCTTC.

This chain links TRBV5-5 with TRBJ2-1; D remains unclear. This CDR3 region has 13 residues. V was shortened by 0 bases and J by 9 bases, with 10 bases between the two germline ends. The germline V gene has CDR1 SGHKS and CDR2 YYEKEE (reference sequence). CDR3 nucleotide sequence: TGTGCCAGCAGCTTGGCCGCGGTTGGTGAGCAGTTCTTC. Residues: CASSLAAVGEQFF.

The chain joins TRBV11-2 to TRBJ2-1; perhaps TRBD1 as D (5 bases). V was trimmed by 0 bases and J by 8 bases, leaving 14 bases between them. The CDR3 sequence is 15 residues long. Germline V gene data show CDR1 as SGHAT and CDR2 as FQNNGV. CDR3 bases: TGTGCCAGCAGCTTAGATTCAATGTGGGGCGATGAGCAGTTCTTC. Protein sequence: CASSLDSMWGDEQFF.

This clonotype was seen a few times. The V call is TRBV12-3 or TRBV12-4, the J call TRBJ2-1; D not resolved. The V end was cut by 8 bases, the J end by 0 bases, with 11 bases between. The CDR3 has 14 residues. The CDR3 region is CASGVLSSYNEQFF. For the CDR3, the DNA is TGTGCCAGCGGAGTTCTGAGCTCCTACAATGAGCAGTTCTTC.

There are a few counts of this clonotype. The chain has TRBV12-3 or TRBV12-4 and TRBJ2-4, with D maybe TRBD1 (6 bases). The CDR3 consists of 14 residues. V was trimmed by 5 bases and J by 2 bases, leaving 10 bases between them. In nucleotides, the CDR3 is TGTGCCAGCAGTGGGGGCGGCTCCAAAAACATTCAGTACTTC. It translates to CASSGGGSKNIQYF.

There are many counts of this clonotype. This CDR3 reads CATMDRVNYEQYF. CDR3 nucleotides: TGTGCCACCATGGACAGGGTCAACTACGAGCAGTACTTC. The chain employs TRBV24-1 and TRBJ2-7, with TRBD1 matching over 8 bases. Looked up from germline, CDR1 is KGHDR and CDR2 is SFDVKD. V lost 8 bases to trimming and J lost 3 bases; unmatched junction nucleotides: 5. This CDR3 is 13 amino acids long.

This clonotype was seen ten or more times. The chain recombines TRBV24-1 with TRBJ2-1; the D gene is possibly TRBD1 (6 bases). Germline lookup yields CDR1 KGHDR and CDR2 SFDVKD. The V and J ends lost 8 bases and 13 bases respectively, with 8 bases between them. The CDR3 length is 9 residues. In DNA form, the CDR3 reads TGTGCCACCACACAGGGCCAGTTCTTC. Translation gives CATTQGQFF.

This clonotype was seen more than once but under ten times. V gene TRBV25-1 combines with J gene TRBJ1-1; D gene ambiguous. This CDR3 contains 13 residues. Trimming cost V 4 bases and J 1 base, with 7 bases left between them. Germline V CDR1 and CDR2: MGHDK, SYGVNS. In DNA, the CDR3 is TGTGCCAGCAGTGCCTCAGAGAACACTGAAGCTTTCTTT. It codes for CASSASENTEAFF.

The chain recombines TRBV29-1 with TRBJ2-4; weak D call: TRBD2 (5 bases). Trimming took off 3 bases at V and 7 bases at J, with 19 bases between the two ends. Germline V CDR1 and CDR2: SQVTM, ANQGSEA. The CDR3 contains 15 residues. Here the CDR3 DNA reads TGCAGCGTTGAGGGAGCTAGTAGGTCTTCGAACATTCAGTACTTC. Its protein product is CSVEGASRSSNIQYF.

There are a few counts of this clonotype. The rearrangement links TRBV29-1 to TRBJ2-1; D uncertain. V was clipped by 2 bases and J by 3 bases, with 11 bases between them. CDR1 is SQVTM, CDR2 ANQGSEA, per germline. The CDR3 totals 14 residues. CDR3 in DNA: TGCAGCGTTGAATCAGCAACGGGCTACAATGAGCAGTTCTTC. Translating it yields CSVESATGYNEQFF.

The rearrangement uses TRBV29-1 and TRBJ2-7; no definite D call. CDR3 size: 13 residues. Trimming stripped 4 bases from V and 0 bases from J, with 10 bases between. In germline, CDR1 is SQVTM, CDR2 ANQGSEA. CDR3: CSVGRTLSYEQYF. The CDR3 DNA sequence: TGCAGCGTTGGGCGGACGCTCTCCTACGAGCAGTACTTC.